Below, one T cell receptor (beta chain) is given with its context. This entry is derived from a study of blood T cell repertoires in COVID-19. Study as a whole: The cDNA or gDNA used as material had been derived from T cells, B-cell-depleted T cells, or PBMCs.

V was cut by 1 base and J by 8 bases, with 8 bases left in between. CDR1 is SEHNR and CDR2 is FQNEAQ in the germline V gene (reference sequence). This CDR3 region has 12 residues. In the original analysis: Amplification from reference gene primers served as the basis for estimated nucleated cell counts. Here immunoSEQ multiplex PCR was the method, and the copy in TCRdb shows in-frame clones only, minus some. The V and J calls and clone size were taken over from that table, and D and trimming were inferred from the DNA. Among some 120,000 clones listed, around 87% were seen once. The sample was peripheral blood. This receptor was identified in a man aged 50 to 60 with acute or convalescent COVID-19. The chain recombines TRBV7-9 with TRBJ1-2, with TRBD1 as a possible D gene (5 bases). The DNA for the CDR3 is TGTGCCAGCAGCTTAGTAGGGGTCGGCTACACCTTC. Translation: CASSLVGVGYTF.